This TCR beta chain is from a study of OX40 agonist ivuxolimab in advanced cancers. The method was immunoSEQ multiplex PCR; TCRdb's version includes in-frame clones alone and lacks a portion of them. The top ten clones hold under 7% of a sample with 94,000 or so clones, less than 85% of them seen once. The sample here was CD4+ or CD8+ T cells sorted from blood, taken in a trial of the OX40 agonist ivuxolimab. This TCR came from an adult with an advanced solid tumor such as melanoma, head and neck, liver or kidney cancer.

This chain's CDR3 is CASTRTANEQFF. The CDR3 nucleotides are TGTGCCAGCACCCGGACAGCTAATGAGCAGTTCTTC. V gene TRBV21-1 combines with J gene TRBJ2-1; TRBD1 was called by the table and not checked on the DNA. TRBV21-1 is a pseudogene. This CDR3 has 12 residues.